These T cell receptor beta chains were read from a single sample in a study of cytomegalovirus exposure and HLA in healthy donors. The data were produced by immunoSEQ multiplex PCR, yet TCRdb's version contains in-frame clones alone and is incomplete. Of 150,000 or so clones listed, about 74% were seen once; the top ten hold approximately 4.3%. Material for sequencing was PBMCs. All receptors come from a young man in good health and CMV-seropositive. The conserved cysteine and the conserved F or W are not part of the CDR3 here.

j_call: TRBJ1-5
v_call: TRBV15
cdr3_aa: ATSREGRGNQPQH

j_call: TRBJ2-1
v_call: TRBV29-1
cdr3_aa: SVEGGRELNEQF

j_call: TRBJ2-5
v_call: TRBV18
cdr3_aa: ASSPPRGSQGALQETQY

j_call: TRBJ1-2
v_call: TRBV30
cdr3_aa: ARSGLNYGYT

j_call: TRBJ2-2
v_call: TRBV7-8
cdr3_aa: ASRAGVNTGELF

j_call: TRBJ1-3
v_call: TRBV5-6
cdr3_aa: ASSLALSSGNTIY

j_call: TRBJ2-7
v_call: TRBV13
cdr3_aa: ASSLPDSYEQY

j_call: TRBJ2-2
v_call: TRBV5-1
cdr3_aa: ASSLKGQGNTGELF

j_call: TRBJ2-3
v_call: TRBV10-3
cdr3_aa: AISSSTAAFTDTQY

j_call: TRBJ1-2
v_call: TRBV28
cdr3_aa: ASSEQSNYGYT

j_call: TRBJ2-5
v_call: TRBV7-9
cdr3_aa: ASSLGGQGGETQY

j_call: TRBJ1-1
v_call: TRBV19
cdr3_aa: ASSHSQGAEAF

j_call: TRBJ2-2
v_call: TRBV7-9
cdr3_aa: ASSGSLANTGELF

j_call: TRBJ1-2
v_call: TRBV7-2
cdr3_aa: ASSLQTGNYGYT

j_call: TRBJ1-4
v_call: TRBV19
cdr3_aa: ASSSQGAGEKLF

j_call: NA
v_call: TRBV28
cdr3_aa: ASISRGAYEQY

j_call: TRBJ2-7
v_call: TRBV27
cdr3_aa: ASSSGGRASEQY

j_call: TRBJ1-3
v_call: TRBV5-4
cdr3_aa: ASSFQGPENTIY

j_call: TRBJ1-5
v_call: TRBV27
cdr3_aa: ASSLSTGPNQPQH

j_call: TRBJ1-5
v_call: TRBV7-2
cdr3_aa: ASSPGQGDRPQH

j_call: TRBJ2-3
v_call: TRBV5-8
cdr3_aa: ASGFGGNRDTQY

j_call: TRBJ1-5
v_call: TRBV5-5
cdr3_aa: ASSAGTGGNQPQH

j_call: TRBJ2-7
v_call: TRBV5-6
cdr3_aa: ASSAGTGTKSYEQY

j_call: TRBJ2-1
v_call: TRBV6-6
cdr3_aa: ASSYLPKGGNEQF

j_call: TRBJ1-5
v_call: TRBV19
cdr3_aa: ASSSPLRQSRNQPQH

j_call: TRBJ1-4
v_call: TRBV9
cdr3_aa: ASSWDRGNEKLF

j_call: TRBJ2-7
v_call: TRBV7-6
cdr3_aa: ASSMGLAGGTHEQY

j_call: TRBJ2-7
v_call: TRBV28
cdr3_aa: ASSLGGAEQY

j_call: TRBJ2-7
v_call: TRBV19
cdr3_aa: ASSIRTSGTEQY

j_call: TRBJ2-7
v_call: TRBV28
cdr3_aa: ASSYFLAGTYEQY

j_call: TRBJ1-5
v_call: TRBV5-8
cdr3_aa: ASSLDRGGSNQPQH

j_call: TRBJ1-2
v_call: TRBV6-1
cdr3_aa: ASRQGTEPGYT

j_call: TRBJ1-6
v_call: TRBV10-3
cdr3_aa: ASGPGIPPLH

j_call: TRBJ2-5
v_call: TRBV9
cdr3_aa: ASSSLGGIETQY

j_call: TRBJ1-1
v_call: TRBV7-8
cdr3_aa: ASSFREVNTEAF

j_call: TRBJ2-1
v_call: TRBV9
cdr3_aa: ASSVASGGDNEQF

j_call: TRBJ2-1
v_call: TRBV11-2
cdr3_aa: ASSFVYNEQF

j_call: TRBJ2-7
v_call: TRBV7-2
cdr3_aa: ASRFKTGTGAYEQY

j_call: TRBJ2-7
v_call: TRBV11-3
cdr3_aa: ASSLDSGTYEQY

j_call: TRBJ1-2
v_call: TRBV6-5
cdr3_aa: ASRHALQGRYGYT

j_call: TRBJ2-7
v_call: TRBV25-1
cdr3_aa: ASSEGQGEQY

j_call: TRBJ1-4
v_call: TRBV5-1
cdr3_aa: ASSDGTASEKLF

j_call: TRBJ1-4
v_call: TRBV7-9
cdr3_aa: ASRVEGGEKLF

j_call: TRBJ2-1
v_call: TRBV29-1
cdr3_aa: SVPDGISNNEQF

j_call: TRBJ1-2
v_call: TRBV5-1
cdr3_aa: ASTVTGGYGYT

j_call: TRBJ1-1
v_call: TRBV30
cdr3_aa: AWSVRTGGITEAF

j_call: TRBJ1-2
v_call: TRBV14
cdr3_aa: ASSRGTFYGYT

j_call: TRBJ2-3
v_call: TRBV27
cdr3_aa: ASSSPWTSGEDTQY

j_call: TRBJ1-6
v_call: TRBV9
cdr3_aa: ASSVESGRNSPLH

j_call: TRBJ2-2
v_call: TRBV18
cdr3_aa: ASSPQKGENTGELF

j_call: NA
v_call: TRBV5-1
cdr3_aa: ASSRGQGPHEQY